This T cell receptor beta chain was found in a study of cytomegalovirus exposure and HLA in healthy donors. General observations from the study: In an earlier analysis, productive rearrangement rates for most beta V segments clustered near 87% or 30%. Overall, approximately 150 TCR beta chains were annotated as cytomegalovirus-associated. When a later analysis compared HLA-associated TCR beta chains with equally common others, the HLA-associated chains turned out to be more clonally expanded and to have lower generation probabilities.

Each donor's status was that of a healthy bone marrow donor. With respect to this clone: The antigen remains undetermined.

Trimming stripped 2 bases from V and 4 bases from J, with 20 bases between. From germline, CDR1 is LGHNT and CDR2 FRNRAP. This CDR3 comprises 18 residues. Primers: 60 Vbeta forward and 13 Jbeta reverse. The table came from immunoSEQ multiplex PCR; TCRdb's copy has only in-frame clones and leaves some out. The sample contains 150,000 to 200,000 clones, about 71% of which appear only once. This sequence was found in a woman in her 30s in good health and CMV-seronegative. Sequenced input: PBMCs. The V and J genes are TRBV12-5 and TRBJ1-4; D possibly corresponds to TRBD1 (6 bases). The CDR3 loop reads CASGLPTGRGGNNEKLFF. For the CDR3, the DNA is TGTGCTAGTGGTTTGCCCACAGGGCGGGGGGGAAATAATGAAAAACTGTTTTTT.